This T cell receptor (beta chain) was profiled in a study of CD8+CD57+ T cells in acquired aplastic anemia. Trimming pared 6 bases from V and 0 bases from J, leaving 12 bases between. Germline-derived CDR1 and CDR2 are LNHNV and YYDKDF (reference sequence). The CDR3 spans 15 residues. Study observations and caveats: In CD8+ cells, Simpson's diversity showed no significant difference between patients and controls. Comparison of patients with controls identified twenty-nine shared CD8+ CDR3 sequences.

This clonotype was detected ten times or more. The target antigen is unknown. Selection for sequencing was limited to patients who had shown CD8+CD57+ cell expansion by flow cytometry. Profiles of TCR beta VDJ and CDR3 were generated from a genomic DNA template. TCRdb redid the calling of the reads with MiXCR, one entry per CDR3 protein. The profile shows under 200,000 distinct CDR3 sequences, less than 60% of them singletons. The V call is TRBV15, the J call TRBJ2-1, with D possibly being TRBD1 (6 bases). The sample taken for sequencing was sorted CD4+, CD8+, or CD8+CD57+ T cells (not recorded which) from PBMCs. The origin of this receptor is a human donor with aplastic anemia. CDR3 DNA sequence: TGTGCCACCAGTGAAAGGGGGAGCTCCTACAATGAGCAGTTCTTC. Amino acid sequence: CATSERGSSYNEQFF.